These 10 T cell receptor beta chains share one sample of origin, sequenced in a study of cytomegalovirus exposure and HLA in healthy donors. The PCR contained 60 Vbeta and 13 Jbeta primers. The repertoire was sequenced with immunoSEQ multiplex PCR; TCRdb's copy has only in-frame clones and lacks some. In the table there are over 85,000 clones, under 85% of which are singletons. The specimen sequenced was PBMCs. All receptors come from a female donor in good health and CMV-seropositive.

V usage is TRBV6-5 and J usage is TRBJ1-2; 7 nucleotides agree with TRBD1. The V gene's germline CDR1 is MNHEY and CDR2 SVGAGI. V gave up 7 bases and J gave up 8 bases; unmatched junction bases: 10. This CDR3 is built from 13 residues. The CDR3 protein is CASTPVQGVGYTF. The CDR3 DNA sequence: TGTGCCAGCACCCCAGTCCAGGGGGTAGGCTACACCTTC.

The chain has TRBV23-1 and TRBJ1-1; 8 nucleotides agree with TRBD1. TRBV23-1 falls under the ORF class, with uncertain function. Trimming cost V 6 bases and J 10 bases; bases outside gene matches: 13. The length of the CDR3 is 14 residues. The CDR3 region is CASRATRGTGSAFF. CDR3 sequence (DNA): TGCGCCAGCAGGGCCACCAGGGGGACAGGATCAGCTTTCTTT.

The CDR3 sequence is CASSLAPKRGPSYEQYF. CDR3 DNA: TGTGCCAGCAGCTTAGCCCCCAAGCGGGGGCCCTCCTACGAGCAGTACTTC. The chain links TRBV7-6 to TRBJ2-7, with 8 bases that match TRBD2. This CDR3 contains 17 residues. CDR1 and CDR2 from the germline V gene are SGHVS and FNYEAQ. V lost 0 bases and J lost 0; bases outside the gene matches: 7.

This chain uses TRBV29-1 with TRBJ2-2; tentatively, D is TRBD2 (6 bases). CDR3 length: 12 amino acids. V was cut by 7 bases and J by 5 bases, with 11 bases left in between. CDR1 is SQVTM and CDR2 is ANQGSEA in the germline V gene. CDR3 bases: TGCAGCGCACTAGGGAGGACCGGGGAGCTGTTTTTT. It codes for CSALGRTGELFF.

The genes are TRBV12-5 and TRBJ2-3; D not certain. The CDR3 totals 15 residues. Per germline, CDR1 LGHNT and CDR2 FRNRAP. The V end was cut by 6 bases, the J end by 2 bases, with 15 bases between. The CDR3 DNA sequence: TGTGCTAGTGGGCTCCTCAGGCCTTCCACAGATACGCAGTATTTT. It yields the protein CASGLLRPSTDTQYF.

The chain uses TRBV5-8 and TRBJ2-1; 8 bases fit TRBD1. With V trimmed by 2 bases and J by 6 bases, 10 bases remained unmatched. The germline gives CDR1 SGHTS, CDR2 YDEGEE. The CDR3 spans 16 residues. The CDR3 DNA follows: TGTGCCAGCAGCTTCTTCCGGGACAGGACCTCCAATGAGCAGTTCTTC. This translates into CASSFFRDRTSNEQFF.

In its sample, this clone was seen a few times. This chain uses TRBV7-6 with TRBJ1-2, with 8 nucleotides matching TRBD1. Trimming removed 5 bases from V and 7 bases from J; junction bases left unmatched: 6. CDR1 SGHVS and CDR2 FNYEAQ come from the germline V gene. The CDR3 extends over 13 amino acids. The CDR3 loop reads CASSQDRVGGYTF. CDR3 in DNA: TGTGCCAGCAGCCAGGACAGGGTGGGTGGCTACACCTTC.

V is TRBV10-3 and J is TRBJ1-6; 10 nucleotides agree with TRBD1. With V trimmed by 2 bases and J by 8 bases, 0 bases remained unmatched. The CDR3 loop spans 14 amino acids. Germline values: CDR1 ENHRY, CDR2 SYGVKD. The CDR3 spells CAISEGQGDSPLHF. In DNA, the CDR3 is TGTGCCATCAGTGAGGGACAGGGGGATTCACCCCTCCACTTT.

CDR3 nucleotides: TGTGCCAGCAGCTTACAGAGGGCCACAGATACGCAGTATTTT. The encoded protein is CASSLQRATDTQYF. This chain uses TRBV7-6 with TRBJ2-3, with D perhaps TRBD2 (5 bases). Between the trimmed V and J ends, which lost 2 bases and 2 bases, there was a span of 8 bases. This CDR3 is 14 amino acids long. Germline-derived CDR1 and CDR2 are SGHVS and FNYEAQ.

The V and J genes are TRBV28 and TRBJ2-5, with 11 bases matching TRBD2. J lost 5 bases, V lost 11 bases, and 19 bases had no gene match. The CDR3 consists of 17 residues. The V gene's germline CDR1 is MDHEN and CDR2 SYDVKM. CDR3 sequence: CAALPGLAVPRDETQYF. The CDR3 nucleotides are TGTGCCGCACTCCCGGGACTAGCGGTCCCAAGGGATGAGACCCAGTACTTC.